This T cell receptor beta chain comes out of a study of cytomegalovirus exposure and HLA in healthy donors. About the study: Among the 400 or so donors who were genotyped, over 70% fell in the genetic ancestry cluster that is associated with self-reported Caucasian donors. General study findings and limits: Usually a TCR sequence was rare, but some public TCRs were found in many donors. About 87% or about 30% of the time was how often most TCR beta V segments were productive, according to an earlier analysis.

A word on this clone: Antigen specificity is unknown.

The PCR was carried out with 60 Vbeta primers and 13 Jbeta primers. Assay: immunoSEQ multiplex PCR; the TCRdb copy retains only in-frame clones and omits some. Of about 100,000 clones in the sample, about 81% were seen once. The sequenced sample was PBMCs. The sequence came from a man aged 45-60 years in good health and CMV-seronegative.

The CDR3 is CASSSQGGQNSPLHF. CDR3 DNA: TGCGCCAGCAGCTCCCAGGGAGGTCAGAATTCACCCCTCCACTTT. V gene TRBV5-1 combines with J gene TRBJ1-6; D is perhaps TRBD1 (5 bases). Trimming shortened V by 3 bases and J by 7 bases, and 14 bases separated the two germline ends. The CDR3 covers 15 residues. Germline CDR1 reads SGHRS; CDR2 reads YFSETQ.